This T cell receptor (beta chain) was identified in a study of T-cell memory formation after mild COVID-19. Each CDR3 protein gets one entry after TCRdb re-called the 5' RACE reads with MiXCR. The sample lists about 320,000 distinct CDR3 sequences; roughly an eighth were seen once. This clonotype was seen a handful of times. Germline V gives CDR1 MNHEY, CDR2 SVGAGI. Between the trimmed V and J ends, which lost 3 bases and 2 bases, there was a span of 12 bases. This CDR3 is built from 15 residues. This clonotype originated in a man in his late teens or twenties who had mild COVID-19 (a few samples of this study predate the infection). Cell type and time point are not known. What was sequenced was PBMCs or a T cell subset sorted from them (not recorded which). The chain combines TRBV6-5 with TRBJ2-3; D unclear. CDR3 DNA sequence: TGTGCCAGCAGTTATGGCCGCCCGGTCACAGATACGCAGTATTTT. This gives the protein CASSYGRPVTDTQYF.